This T cell receptor (beta chain) was retrieved from a study of cytomegalovirus exposure and HLA in healthy donors. V shed 4 bases and J 1 base; nucleotides not matched to a gene: 4. CDR1 and CDR2 from the germline V gene are SNHLY and FYNNEI. The CDR3 has 15 amino acids. General study points: Sequencing had likely introduced a cluster of highly shared sequence variants as an artifact. TCR beta sequences reportedly predicted most subjects' HLA-A and HLA-B alleles accurately.

With regard to this clone: Antigen specificity is unknown.

Vbeta (60) and Jbeta (13) primers were used in the PCR. The assay was immunoSEQ multiplex PCR, and TCRdb's table has in-frame clones only and misses some. The sample carries roughly 190,000 clones, about 90% recorded once. Sequencing was performed on PBMCs. The clonotype comes from a man younger than 45 in good health and CMV-seronegative. This sequence joins TRBV2 and TRBJ2-7; 10 bases are a match to TRBD1. CDR3: CASSVAGQGSYEQYF. In DNA, the CDR3 is TGTGCCAGCAGTGTTGCGGGACAGGGGTCCTACGAGCAGTACTTC.